Listed below are T cell receptor beta chains from one sample, sequenced in a study of human T cells and chemical hapten exposure. TCRdb itself ran the RACE reads through MiXCR, one entry per CDR3 protein. The table records about 100,000 distinct CDR3 sequences, about 10% of them present only once. This material consisted of whole blood, taken in connection with sensitization to the hapten diphenylcyclopropenone (DPC). The receptors were sampled from a woman in her thirties or forties with alopecia areata. Some clones in this sample may be carry-over from other donors' samples. Each CDR3 is given with its conserved first and last residue. The order of the fields is D gene, J gene, clone size, V gene, CDR3 protein, CDR3 DNA. The D gene is left open where the match is weak. Size values are once, few and many counts, or a class for expanded clones, and some rows have none.

d_gene: -
j_gene: TRBJ2-7
abundance: few
v_gene: TRBV12-3/TRBV12-4
CDR3aa: CASSPPGRSGNEQYF
CDR3nt: TGTGCCAGCAGTCCCCCGGGCCGCTCAGGGAACGAGCAGTACTTC

d_gene: -
j_gene: TRBJ2-7
abundance: few
v_gene: TRBV12-3/TRBV12-4
CDR3aa: CASFVTVLTSYEQYF
CDR3nt: TGTGCCAGCTTCGTAACGGTCCTGACCTCCTACGAGCAGTACTTC

d_gene: -
j_gene: TRBJ2-6
abundance: few
v_gene: TRBV19
CDR3aa: CASSMAGSLSGANVLTF
CDR3nt: TGTGCCAGTAGTATGGCAGGGTCCCTCTCTGGGGCCAACGTCCTGACTTTC

d_gene: TRBD2
j_gene: TRBJ2-3
abundance: many
v_gene: TRBV6-4
CDR3aa: CASSDSGRATDTQYF
CDR3nt: TGTGCCAGCAGTGACAGCGGGAGGGCCACAGATACGCAGTATTTT

d_gene: -
j_gene: TRBJ2-6
abundance: many
v_gene: TRBV5-4
CDR3aa: CASSPPLGLGANVLTF
CDR3nt: TGTGCCAGCAGCCCCCCCCTGGGGCTGGGGGCCAACGTCCTGACTTTC

d_gene: -
j_gene: TRBJ2-4
abundance: -
v_gene: TRBV2
CDR3aa: CASTGASQKNIQYF
CDR3nt: TGTGCCAGCACTGGAGCCAGCCAAAAAAACATTCAGTACTTC

d_gene: -
j_gene: TRBJ1-4
abundance: many
v_gene: TRBV28
CDR3aa: CASSVRGNEKLFF
CDR3nt: TGTGCCAGCAGCGTCAGGGGAAACGAAAAACTGTTTTTT

d_gene: -
j_gene: TRBJ2-1
abundance: -
v_gene: TRBV2
CDR3aa: CASSKSRDGVFF
CDR3nt: TGTGCCAGCTCAAAGTCCAGGGATGGGGTGTTCTTC

d_gene: TRBD2
j_gene: TRBJ2-3
abundance: -
v_gene: TRBV18
CDR3aa: CASSPYPGLAGTRRTDTQYF
CDR3nt: TGTGCCAGCTCACCATATCCGGGACTAGCGGGAACGCGCCGCACAGATACGCAGTATTTT

d_gene: -
j_gene: TRBJ2-3
abundance: few
v_gene: TRBV5-1
CDR3aa: CASSLGRRPDTQYF
CDR3nt: TGCGCCAGCAGCTTGGGACGGAGGCCAGATACGCAGTATTTT

d_gene: -
j_gene: TRBJ2-1
abundance: -
v_gene: TRBV29-1
CDR3aa: CSVTRATTLGEQFF
CDR3nt: TGCAGCGTGACTCGGGCCACCACACTGGGTGAGCAGTTCTTC

d_gene: -
j_gene: TRBJ2-3
abundance: many
v_gene: TRBV4-3
CDR3aa: CASSQGVTDTQYF
CDR3nt: TGCGCCAGCAGCCAAGGGGTAACAGATACGCAGTATTTT

d_gene: -
j_gene: TRBJ1-4
abundance: -
v_gene: TRBV18
CDR3aa: CASSPPAGENEKLFF
CDR3nt: TGTGCCAGCTCACCACCGGCGGGGGAGAATGAAAAACTGTTTTTT

d_gene: -
j_gene: TRBJ1-5
abundance: many
v_gene: TRBV24-1
CDR3aa: CATTREPQHF
CDR3nt: TGTGCCACCACCCGGGAGCCCCAGCATTTT

d_gene: TRBD1
j_gene: TRBJ2-1
abundance: -
v_gene: TRBV28
CDR3aa: CASSSWDRGRNNEQFF
CDR3nt: TGTGCCAGCAGTTCCTGGGACAGGGGGCGAAACAATGAGCAGTTCTTC

d_gene: -
j_gene: TRBJ2-1
abundance: many
v_gene: TRBV20-1
CDR3aa: CSARDLYEGYNEQFF
CDR3nt: TGCAGTGCTAGAGATCTATATGAGGGGTACAATGAGCAGTTCTTC

d_gene: -
j_gene: TRBJ1-5
abundance: -
v_gene: TRBV7-2
CDR3aa: CASNSRGGDNQPQHF
CDR3nt: TGTGCCAGCAATAGTAGGGGCGGCGACAATCAGCCCCAGCATTTT

d_gene: TRBD1
j_gene: TRBJ2-7
abundance: many
v_gene: TRBV20-1
CDR3aa: CSASPGTGAYEQYF
CDR3nt: TGCAGTGCTAGCCCCGGGACAGGCGCTTACGAGCAGTACTTC

d_gene: -
j_gene: TRBJ2-7
abundance: -
v_gene: TRBV20-1
CDR3aa: CSARDRGRTYEQYF
CDR3nt: TGCAGTGCTAGAGATCGCGGCAGGACCTACGAGCAGTACTTC

d_gene: TRBD2
j_gene: TRBJ2-2
abundance: few
v_gene: TRBV7-7
CDR3aa: CAVRSGTSDTGELFF
CDR3nt: TGTGCGGTCCGCAGCGGGACTAGTGACACCGGGGAGCTGTTTTTT

d_gene: -
j_gene: TRBJ1-2
abundance: many
v_gene: TRBV28
CDR3aa: CASSFRIYGYTF
CDR3nt: TGTGCCAGCAGTTTTCGGATCTATGGCTACACCTTC

d_gene: TRBD1
j_gene: TRBJ2-2
abundance: many
v_gene: TRBV19
CDR3aa: CASHRDSNTGELFF
CDR3nt: TGTGCCAGTCATAGGGACAGCAACACCGGGGAGCTGTTTTTT

d_gene: -
j_gene: TRBJ1-1
abundance: many
v_gene: TRBV9
CDR3aa: CASSVVPDTEAFF
CDR3nt: TGTGCCAGCAGCGTAGTACCAGACACTGAAGCTTTCTTT

d_gene: TRBD1
j_gene: TRBJ2-1
abundance: many
v_gene: TRBV30
CDR3aa: CAWSVDRGYNEQFF
CDR3nt: TGTGCCTGGAGTGTGGACAGGGGCTACAATGAGCAGTTCTTC

d_gene: -
j_gene: TRBJ2-1
abundance: medium-sized
v_gene: TRBV24-1
CDR3aa: CATSDWGSNEQFF
CDR3nt: TGTGCCACCAGTGATTGGGGATCCAATGAGCAGTTCTTC

d_gene: TRBD2
j_gene: TRBJ2-3
abundance: few
v_gene: TRBV27
CDR3aa: CASRGLAGGPTDTQYF
CDR3nt: TGTGCCAGCAGGGGGTTAGCGGGAGGGCCGACAGATACGCAGTATTTT

d_gene: -
j_gene: TRBJ2-7
abundance: many
v_gene: TRBV6-6
CDR3aa: CASRTHEVRGVYEQYF
CDR3nt: TGTGCCAGCAGGACACACGAGGTTCGAGGGGTCTACGAGCAGTACTTC

d_gene: TRBD2
j_gene: TRBJ2-1
abundance: few
v_gene: TRBV20-1
CDR3aa: CSVLPWEREIMDEQFF
CDR3nt: TGCAGTGTCCTTCCTTGGGAGCGGGAGATTATGGATGAGCAGTTCTTC

d_gene: -
j_gene: TRBJ2-7
abundance: few
v_gene: TRBV28
CDR3aa: CASSFIARGGEQYF
CDR3nt: TGTGCCAGCAGTTTTATAGCGAGGGGTGGCGAGCAGTACTTC

d_gene: TRBD1
j_gene: TRBJ1-1
abundance: many
v_gene: TRBV4-1
CDR3aa: CASSQGDRGDTEAFF
CDR3nt: TGCGCCAGCAGCCAAGGGGACAGGGGAGACACTGAAGCTTTCTTT

d_gene: -
j_gene: TRBJ2-3
abundance: -
v_gene: TRBV2
CDR3aa: CASSAGQTQYF
CDR3nt: TGTGCCAGCAGTGCGGGGCAGACGCAGTATTTT

d_gene: -
j_gene: TRBJ2-6
abundance: few
v_gene: TRBV7-2
CDR3aa: CASSLGPGAGANVLTF
CDR3nt: TGTGCCAGCAGCTTAGGCCCCGGGGCTGGGGCCAACGTCCTGACTTTC

d_gene: -
j_gene: TRBJ2-3
abundance: many
v_gene: TRBV15
CDR3aa: CATSRVVGLVTDTQYF
CDR3nt: TGTGCCACCAGCAGAGTTGTTGGACTGGTCACAGATACGCAGTATTTT

d_gene: -
j_gene: TRBJ2-4
abundance: -
v_gene: TRBV29-1
CDR3aa: CSVEGQGFPKNIQYF
CDR3nt: TGCAGCGTTGAGGGGCAGGGGTTCCCCAAAAACATTCAGTACTTC

d_gene: TRBD2
j_gene: TRBJ2-5
abundance: few
v_gene: TRBV5-4
CDR3aa: CASSWSGGAMETQYF
CDR3nt: TGTGCCAGCAGCTGGAGCGGGGGGGCAATGGAGACCCAGTACTTC

d_gene: TRBD2
j_gene: TRBJ2-5
abundance: once
v_gene: TRBV6-2/TRBV6-3
CDR3aa: CASTHFAREGPAGETQYF
CDR3nt: TGTGCCAGCACCCACTTTGCGCGGGAGGGCCCAGCTGGGGAGACCCAGTACTTC

d_gene: -
j_gene: TRBJ1-2
abundance: few
v_gene: TRBV11-2
CDR3aa: CASSPGRDGYGYTF
CDR3nt: TGTGCCAGCAGCCCCGGCAGGGATGGCTATGGCTACACCTTC

d_gene: TRBD1
j_gene: TRBJ2-7
abundance: many
v_gene: TRBV20-1
CDR3aa: CSARDTTLGRGREQYF
CDR3nt: TGCAGTGCTAGAGATACGACACTGGGCAGGGGGCGCGAGCAGTACTTC

d_gene: -
j_gene: TRBJ1-1
abundance: few
v_gene: TRBV7-2
CDR3aa: CASSLGRGPMNTEAFF
CDR3nt: TGTGCCAGCAGCTTAGGTCGGGGCCCGATGAACACTGAAGCTTTCTTT

d_gene: -
j_gene: TRBJ2-1
abundance: -
v_gene: TRBV7-6
CDR3aa: CASSLERRAYNEQFF
CDR3nt: TGTGCCAGCAGCTTAGAACGTCGGGCCTACAATGAGCAGTTCTTC

d_gene: TRBD1
j_gene: TRBJ2-6
abundance: -
v_gene: TRBV6-6
CDR3aa: CASSYRGQGASGANVLTF
CDR3nt: TGTGCCAGCAGTTACCGGGGACAGGGGGCCTCTGGGGCCAACGTCCTGACTTTC

d_gene: TRBD1
j_gene: TRBJ2-3
abundance: few
v_gene: TRBV12-3/TRBV12-4
CDR3aa: CASSSTGDSTDTQYF
CDR3nt: TGTGCCAGCAGTTCCACAGGGGATAGCACAGATACGCAGTATTTT

d_gene: -
j_gene: TRBJ2-5
abundance: -
v_gene: TRBV5-1
CDR3aa: CASSPPQVGETQYF
CDR3nt: TGCGCCAGCAGCCCACCCCAAGTCGGAGAGACCCAGTACTTC

d_gene: -
j_gene: TRBJ1-1
abundance: -
v_gene: TRBV11-2
CDR3aa: CASRLQRGTEAFF
CDR3nt: TGTGCCAGCAGACTTCAGAGGGGGACTGAAGCTTTCTTT

d_gene: TRBD1
j_gene: TRBJ2-3
abundance: -
v_gene: TRBV23-1
CDR3aa: CASSQLGTGRDTQYF
CDR3nt: TGCGCCAGCAGTCAGCTTGGGACAGGAAGGGATACGCAGTATTTT

d_gene: -
j_gene: TRBJ1-6
abundance: many
v_gene: TRBV23-1
CDR3aa: CASSQKVGSPNSPLHF
CDR3nt: TGCGCCAGCAGTCAAAAAGTGGGGTCTCCGAATTCACCCCTCCACTTT

d_gene: -
j_gene: TRBJ2-1
abundance: -
v_gene: TRBV29-1
CDR3aa: CSVPGSHLLGNEQFF
CDR3nt: TGCAGCGTTCCCGGGAGCCACCTACTGGGAAATGAGCAGTTCTTC

d_gene: -
j_gene: TRBJ2-5
abundance: many
v_gene: TRBV7-9
CDR3aa: CASSSTQQETQYF
CDR3nt: TGTGCCAGCAGCTCGACACAACAAGAGACCCAGTACTTC

d_gene: -
j_gene: TRBJ1-3
abundance: -
v_gene: TRBV11-2
CDR3aa: CASSFWGSGNTIYF
CDR3nt: TGTGCCAGCAGCTTCTGGGGATCTGGAAACACCATATATTTT

d_gene: -
j_gene: TRBJ2-4
abundance: many
v_gene: TRBV9
CDR3aa: CASSASGAKNIQYF
CDR3nt: TGTGCCAGCAGCGCTTCAGGGGCCAAAAACATTCAGTACTTC

d_gene: TRBD1
j_gene: TRBJ2-5
abundance: few
v_gene: TRBV7-2
CDR3aa: CASSLRQGAVETQYF
CDR3nt: TGTGCCAGCAGCCTTCGACAGGGGGCGGTTGAGACCCAGTACTTC

d_gene: -
j_gene: TRBJ2-5
abundance: few
v_gene: TRBV20-1
CDR3aa: CSASGREETQYF
CDR3nt: TGCAGTGCTAGTGGCAGGGAAGAGACCCAGTACTTC

d_gene: TRBD1
j_gene: TRBJ2-5
abundance: few
v_gene: TRBV5-4
CDR3aa: CASSNIKDRERETQYF
CDR3nt: TGTGCCAGCAGTAACATTAAGGACAGGGAGCGGGAGACCCAGTACTTC

d_gene: TRBD1
j_gene: TRBJ2-7
abundance: many
v_gene: TRBV6-2/TRBV6-3
CDR3aa: CASSPPRGQGVHEQYF
CDR3nt: TGTGCCAGCAGTCCCCCCCGAGGACAGGGGGTACACGAGCAGTACTTC

d_gene: TRBD2
j_gene: TRBJ2-2
abundance: -
v_gene: TRBV19
CDR3aa: CASSTIPGLAGGSGGELFF
CDR3nt: TGTGCCAGTAGCACGATACCGGGACTAGCGGGAGGGTCCGGCGGGGAGCTGTTTTTT

d_gene: -
j_gene: TRBJ2-2
abundance: -
v_gene: TRBV19
CDR3aa: CVSSIASGYTGELFF
CDR3nt: TGTGTCAGTAGTATAGCGAGCGGGTACACCGGGGAGCTGTTTTTT

d_gene: TRBD1
j_gene: TRBJ1-5
abundance: -
v_gene: TRBV20-1
CDR3aa: CSARDTGGQPQHF
CDR3nt: TGCAGTGCTAGGGATACAGGGGGTCAGCCCCAGCATTTT

d_gene: TRBD2
j_gene: TRBJ2-3
abundance: -
v_gene: TRBV20-1
CDR3aa: CSAKRLAGRTDTQYF
CDR3nt: TGCAGTGCTAAAAGGCTAGCGGGGCGCACAGATACGCAGTATTTT

d_gene: TRBD1
j_gene: TRBJ1-1
abundance: many
v_gene: TRBV5-4
CDR3aa: CASSKETGLNTEAFF
CDR3nt: TGTGCCAGCAGCAAAGAGACAGGGCTGAACACTGAAGCTTTCTTT

d_gene: -
j_gene: TRBJ2-7
abundance: many
v_gene: TRBV7-2
CDR3aa: CASSLAWAYEQYF
CDR3nt: TGTGCCAGCAGCTTAGCTTGGGCTTACGAGCAGTACTTC